Below are 11 T cell receptor beta chains sequenced from a single sample in a study of T cell responses to AZD1222 COVID-19 vaccine. The assay was immunoSEQ multiplex PCR, and TCRdb's table has in-frame clones only and misses some. The profile covers 130,000 to 150,000 clones, with 90% appearing a single time and about 3% taken by the ten largest. The material sequenced was peripheral blood, taken on day 0 of AZD1222 vaccination. These receptors were obtained from an adult in good health.

The CDR3 DNA is TGTGCCAGCAGCCTCACGCTGGTGGGACAGGGATACACCTTC. Translation gives CASSLTLVGQGYTF. The V call is TRBV9, the J call TRBJ1-2; 9 positions agree with TRBD1. The CDR3 extends over 14 amino acids. CDR1 SGDLS and CDR2 YYNGEE come from the germline V gene. V dropped 4 bases and J dropped 11; count of bases not matched to a gene: 12.

The chain's CDR3 is CASSQDPRSGELFF. CDR3 sequence (DNA): TGTGCCAGCAGCCAAGATCCGAGGAGCGGGGAGCTGTTTTTT. V and J are TRBV3-1 (or the pseudogene TRBV3-2) and TRBJ2-2; D gene uncertain. The CDR3 has 14 residues. V was pared by 0 bases and J by 7 bases, with 9 bases between. The germline V gene has CDR1 LGHDT and CDR2 YNNKEL (reference sequence).

J is TRBJ2-4 and V is TRBV4-2, with D tentatively TRBD1 (6 bases). This CDR3 comprises 16 residues. Germline V gives CDR1 LGHNA, CDR2 YNFKEQ. Trimming pared 1 base from V and 2 bases from J, leaving 12 bases between. The CDR3 DNA reads TGTGCCAGCAGCCAAGTCCAGACAGGCCCCAAAAACATTCAGTACTTC. It translates to CASSQVQTGPKNIQYF.

DNA for the CDR3: TGTGCCAGTGTGGATTTCGGGACAGGAGGATGGACCGGGGAGCTGTTTTTT. This sequence encodes CASVDFGTGGWTGELFF. The rearrangement joins TRBV19 to TRBJ2-2, with 8 bases matching TRBD1. Germline-derived CDR1 and CDR2 are LNHDA and SQIVND (reference sequence). The CDR3 has 17 residues. V was pared by 8 bases and J by 5 bases, with 16 bases of the junction left unmatched.

V gene TRBV6-5 combines with J gene TRBJ2-2, with D possibly matching TRBD1 (6 bases). The ends were cut back, 6 bases at V and 3 bases at J, with 8 bases in the middle. Germline V gene lookup returns CDR1 MNHEY and CDR2 SVGAGI. The CDR3 is 13 residues long. The CDR3, as DNA: TGTGCCAGCAGCCAGGGGTACACCGGGGAGCTGTTTTTT. Protein sequence: CASSQGYTGELFF.

This clone has only one observation. CDR3 amino acids: CACGWGSLNEKLFF. CDR3 coding DNA: TGTGCCTGTGGGTGGGGGAGCCTAAATGAAAAACTGTTTTTT. The chain couples TRBV30 to TRBJ1-4; possible D gene TRBD1, 5 bases. V was clipped by 6 bases and J by 5 bases, with 16 bases between them. The CDR3 has 14 residues. Germline CDR1 is GTSNPN and CDR2 is SVGIG (reference sequence).

This sequence joins TRBV6-5 and TRBJ2-3, with D possibly TRBD2 on 6 matching bases. This CDR3 comprises 15 residues. The germline gives CDR1 MNHEY, CDR2 SVGAGI. The V end was cut by 4 bases, the J end by 6 bases, with 17 bases between. The CDR3: CASSLGLARGDTQYF. The CDR3 DNA reads TGTGCCAGCAGTTTAGGACTTGCCCGGGGGGATACGCAGTATTTT.

The V call is TRBV7-8, the J call TRBJ2-2, with D unclear. Trimming pared 2 bases from V and 1 base from J, leaving 5 bases between. The germline CDR1 and CDR2 sequences are SGHVS and FQNEAQ. The length of the CDR3 is 14 residues. CDR3 DNA sequence: TGTGCCAGCAGCTTAAAGCGGAACACCGGGGAGCTGTTTTTT. This sequence encodes CASSLKRNTGELFF.

The chain employs TRBV20-1 and TRBJ1-2; D might be TRBD1 (6 bases). Germline V gives CDR1 DFQATT, CDR2 SNEGSKA (reference sequence). The CDR3 totals 13 residues. Trimming cost V 3 bases and J 5 bases, with 13 bases left between them. Here the CDR3 DNA reads TGCAGTGCTAGTCTCGCAGGGGAGTATGGCTACACCTTC. Translating gives CSASLAGEYGYTF.

This chain uses TRBV4-1 with TRBJ2-5, with D unresolved. Germline values: CDR1 MGHRA, CDR2 YSYEKL. V lost 0 bases to trimming and J lost 2 bases, with 7 bases between them. The CDR3 is 14 residues long. The CDR3 DNA reads as TGCGCCAGCAGCCAAGATTCCTGGCAAGAGACCCAGTACTTC. As protein: CASSQDSWQETQYF.

In nucleotides, the CDR3 is TGTGCCAGCAGTTACGGCGAGGTAACAGATACGCAGTATTTT. This sequence encodes CASSYGEVTDTQYF. This rearrangement joins TRBV6-5 to TRBJ2-3; no reliable D call. Germline V gene lookup returns CDR1 MNHEY and CDR2 SVGAGI. CDR3 size: 14 residues. The ends were cut back, 2 bases at V and 3 bases at J, with 9 bases in the middle.